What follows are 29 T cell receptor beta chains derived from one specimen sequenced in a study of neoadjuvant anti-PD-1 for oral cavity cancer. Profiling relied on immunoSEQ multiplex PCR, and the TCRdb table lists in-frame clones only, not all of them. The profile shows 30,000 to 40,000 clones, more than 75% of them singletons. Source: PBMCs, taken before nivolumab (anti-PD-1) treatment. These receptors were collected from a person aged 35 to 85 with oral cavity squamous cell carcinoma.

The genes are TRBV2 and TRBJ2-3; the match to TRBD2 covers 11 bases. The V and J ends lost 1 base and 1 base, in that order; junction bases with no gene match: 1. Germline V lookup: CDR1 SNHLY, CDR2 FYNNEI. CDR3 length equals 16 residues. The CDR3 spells CASSEGGLAGTDTQYF. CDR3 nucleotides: TGTGCCAGCAGTGAAGGGGGACTAGCGGGCACAGATACGCAGTATTTT.

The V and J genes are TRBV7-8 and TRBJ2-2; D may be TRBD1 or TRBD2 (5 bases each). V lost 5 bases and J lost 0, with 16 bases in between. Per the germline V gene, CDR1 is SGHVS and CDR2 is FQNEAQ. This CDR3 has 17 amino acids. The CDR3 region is CASSPHLPGPNTGELFF. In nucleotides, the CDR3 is TGTGCCAGCAGCCCCCACTTACCGGGACCGAACACCGGGGAGCTGTTTTTT.

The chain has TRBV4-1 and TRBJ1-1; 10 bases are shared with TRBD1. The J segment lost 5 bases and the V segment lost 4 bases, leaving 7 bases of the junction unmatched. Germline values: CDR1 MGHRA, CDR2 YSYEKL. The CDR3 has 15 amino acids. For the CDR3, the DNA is TGCGCCAGCAGCCGAGGGACAGGGGAGGGAACTGAAGCTTTCTTT. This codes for CASSRGTGEGTEAFF.

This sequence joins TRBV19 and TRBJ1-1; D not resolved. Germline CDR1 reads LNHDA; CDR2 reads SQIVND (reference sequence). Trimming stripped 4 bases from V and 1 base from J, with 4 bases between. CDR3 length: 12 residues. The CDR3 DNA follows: TGTGCCAGTAGTAAGGGGAACACTGAAGCTTTCTTT. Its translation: CASSKGNTEAFF.

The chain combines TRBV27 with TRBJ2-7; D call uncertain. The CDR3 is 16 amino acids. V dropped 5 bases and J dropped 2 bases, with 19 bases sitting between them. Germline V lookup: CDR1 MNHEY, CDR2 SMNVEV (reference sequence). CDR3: CASSPRKNTIPYEQYF. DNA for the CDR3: TGTGCCAGCAGTCCTCGGAAAAACACCATCCCCTACGAGCAGTACTTC.

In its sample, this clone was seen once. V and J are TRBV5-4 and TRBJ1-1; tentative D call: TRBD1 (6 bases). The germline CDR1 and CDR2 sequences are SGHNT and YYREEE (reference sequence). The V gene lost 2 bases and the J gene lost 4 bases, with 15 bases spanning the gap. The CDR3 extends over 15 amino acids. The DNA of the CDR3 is TGTGCCAGCAGCTTAAGTCGGGGGCTTGGCACTGAAGCTTTCTTT. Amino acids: CASSLSRGLGTEAFF.

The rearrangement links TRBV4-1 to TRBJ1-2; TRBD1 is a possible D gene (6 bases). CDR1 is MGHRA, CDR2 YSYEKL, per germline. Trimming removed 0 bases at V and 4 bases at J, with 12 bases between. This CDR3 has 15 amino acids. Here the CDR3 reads CASSQDLQGVYGYTF. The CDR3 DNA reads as TGCGCCAGCAGCCAAGATTTACAGGGAGTCTATGGCTACACCTTC.

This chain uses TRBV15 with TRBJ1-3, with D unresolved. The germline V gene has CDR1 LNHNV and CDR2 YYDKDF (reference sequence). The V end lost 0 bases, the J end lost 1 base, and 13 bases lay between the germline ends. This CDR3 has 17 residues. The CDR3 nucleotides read TGTGCCACCAGCAGAGATTCTGGCAGGTTATCTGGAAACACCATATATTTT. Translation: CATSRDSGRLSGNTIYF.

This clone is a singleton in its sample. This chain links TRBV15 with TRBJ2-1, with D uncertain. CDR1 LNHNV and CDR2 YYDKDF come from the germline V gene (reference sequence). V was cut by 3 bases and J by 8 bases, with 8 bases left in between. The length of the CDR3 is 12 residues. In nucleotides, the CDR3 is TGTGCCACCAGCAGGAAATACGATGAGCAGTTCTTC. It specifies CATSRKYDEQFF. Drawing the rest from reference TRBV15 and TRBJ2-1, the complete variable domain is DAMVIQNPRYQVTQFGKPVTLSCSQTLNHNVMYWYQQKSSQAPKLLFHYYDKDFNNEADTPDNFQSRRPNTSFCFLDIRSPGLGDTAMYLCATSRKYDEQFFGPGTRLTVL.

The CDR3 bases are TGCGCCAGCAGCCACAGACGTCCAGACACTGAAGCTTTCTTT. It translates to CASSHRRPDTEAFF. J is TRBJ1-1 and V is TRBV5-1; no reliable D call. CDR3 length: 14 amino acids. The V end was cut by 4 bases, the J end by 3 bases, with 13 bases between. CDR1 is SGHRS, CDR2 YFSETQ, per germline.

CDR3 amino acids: CASSWDSLRSYEQYF. As DNA, the CDR3 is TGCGCCAGCAGCTGGGACTCTCTACGGTCGTACGAGCAGTACTTC. The chain combines TRBV5-1 with TRBJ2-7, with D possibly matching TRBD2 (6 bases). The germline V gene has CDR1 SGHRS and CDR2 YFSETQ. With 3 bases removed from V and 4 bases from J, the gap between germline ends came to 17 bases. This CDR3 comprises 15 residues.

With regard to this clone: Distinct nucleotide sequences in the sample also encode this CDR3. The CDR3 DNA reads TGTGCCAGCAGCGTAGGACCGGACAGGGACTACGAGCAGTACTTC. It translates to CASSVGPDRDYEQYF. The V call is TRBV9, the J call TRBJ2-7; 8 bases map to TRBD1. Germline V CDR1 and CDR2: SGDLS, YYNGEE. V was pared by 0 bases and J by 3 bases, with 5 bases of the junction left unmatched. This CDR3 has 15 amino acids.

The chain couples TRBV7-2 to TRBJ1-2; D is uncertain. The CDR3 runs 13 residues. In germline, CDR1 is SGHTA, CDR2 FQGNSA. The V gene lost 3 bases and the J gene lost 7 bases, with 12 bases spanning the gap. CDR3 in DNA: TGTGCCAGCAGCTTCTTAGGTAACGGTGGCTACACCTTC. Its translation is CASSFLGNGGYTF.

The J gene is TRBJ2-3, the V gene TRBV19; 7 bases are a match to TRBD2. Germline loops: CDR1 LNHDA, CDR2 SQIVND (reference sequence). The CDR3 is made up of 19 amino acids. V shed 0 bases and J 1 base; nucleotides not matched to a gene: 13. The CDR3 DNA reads TGTGCCAGTAGTATAGATGCCCCCCGGGGAAGCGGGGGCACAGATACGCAGTATTTT. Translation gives CASSIDAPRGSGGTDTQYF.

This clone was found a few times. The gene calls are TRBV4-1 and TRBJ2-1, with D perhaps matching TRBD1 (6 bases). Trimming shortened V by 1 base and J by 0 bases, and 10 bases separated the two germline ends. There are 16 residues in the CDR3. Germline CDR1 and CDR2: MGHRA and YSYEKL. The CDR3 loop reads CASSQGQVSSYNEQFF. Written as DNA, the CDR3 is TGCGCCAGCAGCCAAGGACAGGTTAGCTCCTACAATGAGCAGTTCTTC.

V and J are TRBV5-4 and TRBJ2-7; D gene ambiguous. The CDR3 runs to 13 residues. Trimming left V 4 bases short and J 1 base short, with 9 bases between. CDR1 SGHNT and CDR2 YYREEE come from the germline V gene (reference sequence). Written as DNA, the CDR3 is TGTGCCAGCAGCCAGACGGGTTCCTACGAGCAGTACTTC. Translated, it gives CASSQTGSYEQYF. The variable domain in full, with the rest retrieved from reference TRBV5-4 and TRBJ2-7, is ETGVTQSPTHLIKTRGQQVTLRCSSQSGHNTVSWYQQALGQGPQFIFQYYREEENGRGNFPPRFSGLQFPNYSSELNVNALELDDSALYLCASSQTGSYEQYFGPGTRLTVT.

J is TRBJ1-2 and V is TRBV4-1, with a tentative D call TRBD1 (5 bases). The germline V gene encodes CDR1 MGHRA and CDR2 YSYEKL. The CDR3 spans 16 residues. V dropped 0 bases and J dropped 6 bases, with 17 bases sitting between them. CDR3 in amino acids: CASSQDAGRVVHGYTF. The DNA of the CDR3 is TGCGCCAGCAGCCAAGATGCCGGCAGGGTGGTTCATGGCTACACCTTC.

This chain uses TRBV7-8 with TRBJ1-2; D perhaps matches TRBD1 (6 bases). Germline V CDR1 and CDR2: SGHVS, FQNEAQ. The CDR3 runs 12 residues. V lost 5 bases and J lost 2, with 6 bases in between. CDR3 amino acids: CASSTGNYGYTF. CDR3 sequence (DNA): TGTGCCAGCAGCACAGGGAACTATGGCTACACCTTC.

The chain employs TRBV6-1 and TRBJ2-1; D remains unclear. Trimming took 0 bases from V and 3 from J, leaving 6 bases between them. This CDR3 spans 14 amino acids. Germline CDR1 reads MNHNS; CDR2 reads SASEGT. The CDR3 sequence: CASSEAPGYNEQFF. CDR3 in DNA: TGTGCCAGCAGTGAAGCGCCGGGCTACAATGAGCAGTTCTTC.

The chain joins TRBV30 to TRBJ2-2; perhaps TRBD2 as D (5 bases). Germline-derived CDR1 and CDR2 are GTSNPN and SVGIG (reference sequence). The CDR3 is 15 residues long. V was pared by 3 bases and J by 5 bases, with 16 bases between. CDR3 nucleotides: TGTGCCTGGAGCCCCCATGACCCGGGGACCGGGGAGCTGTTTTTT. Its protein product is CAWSPHDPGTGELFF.

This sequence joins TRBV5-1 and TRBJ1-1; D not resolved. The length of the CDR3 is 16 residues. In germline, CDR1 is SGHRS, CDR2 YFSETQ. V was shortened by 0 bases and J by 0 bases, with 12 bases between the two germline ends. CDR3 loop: CASSLAGPTLNTEAFF. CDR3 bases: TGCGCCAGCAGCTTGGCAGGTCCAACACTGAACACTGAAGCTTTCTTT.

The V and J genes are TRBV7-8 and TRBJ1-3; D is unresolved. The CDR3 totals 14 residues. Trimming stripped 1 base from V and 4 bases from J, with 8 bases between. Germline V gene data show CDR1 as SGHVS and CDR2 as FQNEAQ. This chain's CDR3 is CASSLGTVGNTIYF. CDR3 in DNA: TGTGCCAGCAGCTTAGGGACGGTCGGAAACACCATATATTTT.

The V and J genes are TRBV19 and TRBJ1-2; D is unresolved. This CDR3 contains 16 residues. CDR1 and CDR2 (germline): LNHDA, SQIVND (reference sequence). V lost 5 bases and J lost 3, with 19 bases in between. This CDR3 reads CASSSSGRTFDYGYTF. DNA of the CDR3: TGTGCCAGTAGTTCCTCCGGACGGACCTTTGACTATGGCTACACCTTC.

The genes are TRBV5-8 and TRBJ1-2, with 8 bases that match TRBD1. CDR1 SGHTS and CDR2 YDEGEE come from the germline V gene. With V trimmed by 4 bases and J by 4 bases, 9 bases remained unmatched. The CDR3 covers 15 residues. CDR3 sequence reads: CASSPRTGTIYGYTF. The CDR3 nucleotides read TGTGCCAGCAGCCCGCGGACAGGGACGATCTATGGCTACACCTTC.

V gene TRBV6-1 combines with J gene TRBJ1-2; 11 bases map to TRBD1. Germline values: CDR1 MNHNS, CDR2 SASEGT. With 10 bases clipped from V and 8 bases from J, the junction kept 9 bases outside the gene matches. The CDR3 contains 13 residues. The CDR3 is CAIRTGGRYGYTF. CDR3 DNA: TGTGCCATCCGGACAGGGGGCAGGTACGGCTACACCTTC.

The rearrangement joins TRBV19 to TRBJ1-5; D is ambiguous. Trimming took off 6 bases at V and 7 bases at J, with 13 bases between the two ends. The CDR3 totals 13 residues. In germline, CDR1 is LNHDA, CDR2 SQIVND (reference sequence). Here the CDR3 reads CASRLGSGQPQHF. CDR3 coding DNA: TGTGCCAGTAGGTTGGGATCGGGGCAGCCCCAGCATTTT.

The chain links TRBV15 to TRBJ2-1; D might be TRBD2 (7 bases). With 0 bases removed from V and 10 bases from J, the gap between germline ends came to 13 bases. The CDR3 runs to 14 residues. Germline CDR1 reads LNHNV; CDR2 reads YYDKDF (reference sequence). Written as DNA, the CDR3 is TGTGCCACCAGCAGAGATGGCGGGGGCCGAGAGCAGTTCTTC. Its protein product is CATSRDGGGREQFF. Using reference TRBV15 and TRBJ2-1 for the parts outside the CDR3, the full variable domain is DAMVIQNPRYQVTQFGKPVTLSCSQTLNHNVMYWYQQKSSQAPKLLFHYYDKDFNNEADTPDNFQSRRPNTSFCFLDIRSPGLGDTAMYLCATSRDGGGREQFFGPGTRLTVL.

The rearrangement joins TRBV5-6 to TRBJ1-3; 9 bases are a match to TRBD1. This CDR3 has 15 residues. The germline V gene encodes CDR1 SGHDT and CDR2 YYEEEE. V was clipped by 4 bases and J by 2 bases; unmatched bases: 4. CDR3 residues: CASSARTGAGNTIYF. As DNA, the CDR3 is TGTGCCAGCAGCGCAAGGACAGGGGCTGGAAACACCATATATTTT. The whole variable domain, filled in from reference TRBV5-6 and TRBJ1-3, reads DAGVTQSPTHLIKTRGQQVTLRCSPKSGHDTVSWYQQALGQGPQFIFQYYEEEERQRGNFPDRFSGHQFPNYSSELNVNALLLGDSALYLCASSARTGAGNTIYFGEGSWLTVV.

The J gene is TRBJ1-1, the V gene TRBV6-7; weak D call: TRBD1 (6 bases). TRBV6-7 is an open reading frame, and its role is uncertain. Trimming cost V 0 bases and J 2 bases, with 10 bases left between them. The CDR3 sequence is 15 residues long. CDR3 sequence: CASSYSRGNNTEAFF. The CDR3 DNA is TGTGCCAGCAGTTACTCGAGGGGGAACAACACTGAAGCTTTCTTT.